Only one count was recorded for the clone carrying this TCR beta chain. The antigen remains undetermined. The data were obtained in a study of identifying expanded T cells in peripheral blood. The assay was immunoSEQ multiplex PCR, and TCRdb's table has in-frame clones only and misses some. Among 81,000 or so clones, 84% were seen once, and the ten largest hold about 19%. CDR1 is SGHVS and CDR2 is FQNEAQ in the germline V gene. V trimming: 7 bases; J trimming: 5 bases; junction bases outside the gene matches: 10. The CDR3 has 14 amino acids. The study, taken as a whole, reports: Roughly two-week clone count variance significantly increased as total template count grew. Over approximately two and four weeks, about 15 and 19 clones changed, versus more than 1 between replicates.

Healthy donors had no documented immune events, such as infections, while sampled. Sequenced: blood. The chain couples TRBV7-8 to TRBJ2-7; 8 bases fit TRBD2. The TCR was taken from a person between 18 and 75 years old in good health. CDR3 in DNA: TGTGCCAGCATCCCGGGACTAGGAGGTAACGAGCAGTACTTC. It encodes CASIPGLGGNEQYF.